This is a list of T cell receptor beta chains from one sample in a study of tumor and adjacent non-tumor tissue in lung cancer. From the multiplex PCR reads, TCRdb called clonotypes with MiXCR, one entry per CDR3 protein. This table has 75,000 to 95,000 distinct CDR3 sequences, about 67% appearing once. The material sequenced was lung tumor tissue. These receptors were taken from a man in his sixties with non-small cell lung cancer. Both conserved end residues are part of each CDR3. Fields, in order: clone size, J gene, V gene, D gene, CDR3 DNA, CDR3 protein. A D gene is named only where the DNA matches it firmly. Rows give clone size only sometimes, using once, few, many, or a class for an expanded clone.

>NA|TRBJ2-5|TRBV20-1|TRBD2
TGCAGTGCCACCTTGACTAGCGGGAGAACTCAAGAGACCCAGTACTTC
CSATLTSGRTQETQYF
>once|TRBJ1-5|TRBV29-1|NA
TGCAGCGTTGTGGTGGAGGGGCCCTATCAGCCACAGCATTTT
CSVVVEGPYQPQHF
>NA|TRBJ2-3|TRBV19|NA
TGTGCCAGTAGTATAGGGCAGGTAGCAGATACGCAGTATTTT
CASSIGQVADTQYF
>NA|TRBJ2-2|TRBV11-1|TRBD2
TGTGCCAACAGCAGTAGCGGGAGAATGACCGGGGAGCTGTTTTTT
CANSSSGRMTGELFF
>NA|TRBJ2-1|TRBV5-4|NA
TGTGCTAGCAGCTTCCACCAGGGGTATGAGCAGTTCTTC
CASSFHQGYEQFF
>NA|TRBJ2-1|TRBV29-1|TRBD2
TGCAGCGTTGAAGAAATGGCTAGCGGGAGAGGAGGTGAGCAGTTCTTC
CSVEEMASGRGGEQFF
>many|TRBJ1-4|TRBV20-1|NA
TGCAGTGCTAGTGGGACCTTCAATGAAAAACTGTTTTTT
CSASGTFNEKLFF
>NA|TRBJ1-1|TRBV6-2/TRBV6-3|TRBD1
TGTGCCAGACAGACAGGGGCCCGGAGAAGTGAAGCTTTTTTT
CARQTGARRSEAFF
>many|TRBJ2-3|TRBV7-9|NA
TGTGCCAGCAGTCAAACCTTCCGGATCACAGATACGCAGTATTTT
CASSQTFRITDTQYF
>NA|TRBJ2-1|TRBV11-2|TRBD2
TGTGCCGGCAGCTTTAGCGGGGGAATATACAATGAGCAGTTCTTC
CAGSFSGGIYNEQFF
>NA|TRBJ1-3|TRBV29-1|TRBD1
TGCAGCGTTCGAGCGGGACAGCACTCTGAAGACTCCATATATTTT
CSVRAGQHSEDSIYF
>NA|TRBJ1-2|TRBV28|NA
TGTGCCAGCAGTTTATATGTGGCAGGCAACTATGGCTACACCTTC
CASSLYVAGNYGYTF
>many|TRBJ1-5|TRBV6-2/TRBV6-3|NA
TGTGCCAGCAGTCGCCCGGGGGGCCAGCCCCAGCATTTT
CASSRPGGQPQHF
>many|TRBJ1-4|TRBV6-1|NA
TGTGCCAGCACCCAGGGGAAATCTAATGAAAAACTGTTTTTT
CASTQGKSNEKLFF
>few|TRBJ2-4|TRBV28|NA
TGTGCCAGCAGTTTGACCGCGTGGGCAAACATTCAGTACTTC
CASSLTAWANIQYF
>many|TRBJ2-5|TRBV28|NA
TGTGCCAGCAGTTTAGGACACTCTCGGGAGACCCAGTACTTC
CASSLGHSRETQYF
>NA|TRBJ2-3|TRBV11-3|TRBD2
TGTGCCAGCAGCCGACATGGGACTAGCGGTAGCACAGATACGCAGTATTTT
CASSRHGTSGSTDTQYF
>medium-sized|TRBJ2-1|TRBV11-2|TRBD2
TGTGCCAGCAGGGAAGGGACTAGAGCTACCTACAATGAGCAGTTCTTC
CASREGTRATYNEQFF
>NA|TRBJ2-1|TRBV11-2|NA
TGTGCCAGCAGCTTAGGTACTAGCCCGACCCCCCCACAGTTCTTC
CASSLGTSPTPPQFF
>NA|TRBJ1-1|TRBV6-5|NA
TGTACCAGCAGTTTCGTGGGGGGGACTGAAGCTTTCTTT
CTSSFVGGTEAFF
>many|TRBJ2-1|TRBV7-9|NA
TGTGCCAGCAGCTCCGACTGGGGGGATGAGCAGTTCTTC
CASSSDWGDEQFF
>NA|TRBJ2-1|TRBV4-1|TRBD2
TGCGCCATCCGCCCAAACGGAGGGGCGGGAGGTTACAATGAGCAGTTCTTC
CAIRPNGGAGGYNEQFF